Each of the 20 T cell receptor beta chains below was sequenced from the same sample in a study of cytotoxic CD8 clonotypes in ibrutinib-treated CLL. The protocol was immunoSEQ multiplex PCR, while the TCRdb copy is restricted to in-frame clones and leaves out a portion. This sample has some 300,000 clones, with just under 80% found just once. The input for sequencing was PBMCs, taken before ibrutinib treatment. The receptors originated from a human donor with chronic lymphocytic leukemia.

CDR3 region: CASSIGTSGQQFF. The DNA of the CDR3 is TGTGCCAGTAGTATAGGGACTAGCGGACAGCAGTTCTTC. The chain has TRBV19 and TRBJ2-1; 10 nucleotides line up with TRBD2. The CDR3 contains 13 residues. The germline gives CDR1 LNHDA, CDR2 SQIVND (reference sequence). Unmatched junction bases numbered 2, after V lost 1 base and J lost 11 bases.

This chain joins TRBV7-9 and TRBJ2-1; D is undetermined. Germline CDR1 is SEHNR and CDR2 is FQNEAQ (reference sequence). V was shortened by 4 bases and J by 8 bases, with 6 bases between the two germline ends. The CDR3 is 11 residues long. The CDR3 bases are TGTGCCAGCAGCTCTCAATATGAGCAGTTCTTC. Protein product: CASSSQYEQFF.

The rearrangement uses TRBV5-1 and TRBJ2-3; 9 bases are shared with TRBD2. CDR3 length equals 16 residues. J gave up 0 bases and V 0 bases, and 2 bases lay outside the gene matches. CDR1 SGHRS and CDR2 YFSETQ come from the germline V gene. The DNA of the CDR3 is TGCGCCAGCAGCTTGGCCCTAGCGGGAAGCACAGATACGCAGTATTTT. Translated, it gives CASSLALAGSTDTQYF.

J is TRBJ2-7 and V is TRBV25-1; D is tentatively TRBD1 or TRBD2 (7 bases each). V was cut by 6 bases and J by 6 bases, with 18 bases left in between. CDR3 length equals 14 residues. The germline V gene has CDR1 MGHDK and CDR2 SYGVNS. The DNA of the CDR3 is TGTGCCAGCAGAAACCGACAGGGAGGGTCCGAGCAGTACTTC. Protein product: CASRNRQGGSEQYF.

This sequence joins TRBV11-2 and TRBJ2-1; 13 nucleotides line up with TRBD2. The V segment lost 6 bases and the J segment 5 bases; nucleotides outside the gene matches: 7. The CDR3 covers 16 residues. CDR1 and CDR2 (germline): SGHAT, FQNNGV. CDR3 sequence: CASSRGTSGTDNEQFF. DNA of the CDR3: TGTGCCAGCAGTCGTGGGACTAGCGGGACCGACAATGAGCAGTTCTTC.

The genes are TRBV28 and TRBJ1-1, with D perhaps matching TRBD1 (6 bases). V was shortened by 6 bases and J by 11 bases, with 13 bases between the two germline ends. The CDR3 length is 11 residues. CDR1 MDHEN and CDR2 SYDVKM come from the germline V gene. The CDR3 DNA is TGTGCCAGCAGGCTTACAGGGTTGGCTTTCTTT. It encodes CASRLTGLAFF. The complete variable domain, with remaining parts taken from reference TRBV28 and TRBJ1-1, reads DVKVTQSSRYLVKRTGEKVFLECVQDMDHENMFWYRQDPGLGLRLIYFSYDVKMKEKGDIPEGYSVSREKKERFSLILESASTNQTSMYLCASRLTGLAFFGQGTRLTVV.

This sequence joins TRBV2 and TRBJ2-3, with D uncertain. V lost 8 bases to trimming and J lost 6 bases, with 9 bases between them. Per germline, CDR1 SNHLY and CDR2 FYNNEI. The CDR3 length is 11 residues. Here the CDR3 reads CASRLSDTQYF. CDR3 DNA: TGTGCCAGCCGGCTAAGCGATACGCAGTATTTT.

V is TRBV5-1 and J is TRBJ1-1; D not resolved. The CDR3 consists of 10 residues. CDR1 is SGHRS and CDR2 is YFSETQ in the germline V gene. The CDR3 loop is CSLIGTEAFF. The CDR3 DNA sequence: TGCTCCCTTATTGGAACTGAAGCTTTCTTT.

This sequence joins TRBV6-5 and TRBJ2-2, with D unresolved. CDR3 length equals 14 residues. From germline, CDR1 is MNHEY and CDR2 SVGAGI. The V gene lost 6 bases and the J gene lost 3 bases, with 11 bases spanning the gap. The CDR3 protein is CASSNPWDTGELFF. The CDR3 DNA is TGTGCCAGCAGCAACCCGTGGGACACCGGGGAGCTGTTTTTT.

The CDR3 DNA reads TGTGCCAGCACGTGGCAAGTTAACTATGGCTACACCTTC. Translating it yields CASTWQVNYGYTF. J is TRBJ1-2 and V is TRBV2, with D unclear. Germline CDR1 SNHLY, CDR2 FYNNEI. The germline V and J ends were trimmed by 7 bases and 1 base, with 10 bases remaining between them. The CDR3 contains 13 residues. Together with reference TRBV2 and TRBJ1-2, the CDR3 gives the full variable domain: EPEVTQTPSHQVTQMGQEVILRCVPISNHLYFYWYRQILGQKVEFLVSFYNNEISEKSEIFDDQFSVERPDGSNFTLKIRSTKLEDSAMYFCASTWQVNYGYTFGSGTRLTVV.

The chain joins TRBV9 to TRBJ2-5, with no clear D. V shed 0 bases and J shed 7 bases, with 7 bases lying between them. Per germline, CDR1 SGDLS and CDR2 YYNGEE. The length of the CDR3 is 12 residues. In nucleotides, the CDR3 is TGTGCCAGCAGCGTAGGGGCCGGGACCCAGTACTTC. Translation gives CASSVGAGTQYF.

The DNA for the CDR3 is TGTGCCAGCAGCTTGAACGGGAGATTCTACAATGAGCAGTTCTTC. Its translation: CASSLNGRFYNEQFF. The V call is TRBV5-6, the J call TRBJ2-1, with D tentatively TRBD2 (6 bases). The CDR3 covers 15 residues. Germline loops: CDR1 SGHDT, CDR2 YYEEEE. The ends were cut back, 1 base at V and 3 bases at J, with 11 bases in the middle.

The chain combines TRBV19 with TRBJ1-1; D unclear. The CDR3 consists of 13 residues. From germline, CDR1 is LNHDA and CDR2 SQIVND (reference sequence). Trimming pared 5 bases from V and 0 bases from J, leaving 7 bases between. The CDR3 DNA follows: TGTGCCAGTAGTGCTACAGTGAACACTGAAGCTTTCTTT. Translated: CASSATVNTEAFF.

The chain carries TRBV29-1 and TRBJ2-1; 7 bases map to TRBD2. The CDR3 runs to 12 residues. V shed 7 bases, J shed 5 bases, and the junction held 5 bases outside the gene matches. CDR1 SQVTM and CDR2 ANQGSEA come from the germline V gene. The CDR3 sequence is CSAGRMNNEQFF. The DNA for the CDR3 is TGCAGCGCCGGGAGGATGAACAATGAGCAGTTCTTC.

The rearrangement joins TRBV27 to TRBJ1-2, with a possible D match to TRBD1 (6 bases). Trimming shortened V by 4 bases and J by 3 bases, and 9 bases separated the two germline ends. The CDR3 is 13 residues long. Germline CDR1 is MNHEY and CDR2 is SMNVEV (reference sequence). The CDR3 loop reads CASSSGQYYGYTF. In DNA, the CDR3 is TGTGCCAGCAGTTCAGGACAGTACTATGGCTACACCTTC.

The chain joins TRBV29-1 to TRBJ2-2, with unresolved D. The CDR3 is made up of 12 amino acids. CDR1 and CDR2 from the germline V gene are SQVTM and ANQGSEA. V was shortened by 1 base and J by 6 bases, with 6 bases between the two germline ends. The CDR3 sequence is CSVEATAGELFF. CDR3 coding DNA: TGCAGCGTTGAAGCTACGGCCGGGGAGCTGTTTTTT.

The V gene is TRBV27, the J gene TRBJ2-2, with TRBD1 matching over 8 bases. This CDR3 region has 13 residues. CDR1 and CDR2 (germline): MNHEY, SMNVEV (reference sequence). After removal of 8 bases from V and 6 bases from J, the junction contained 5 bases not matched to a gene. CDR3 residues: CASLNRGSGELFF. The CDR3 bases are TGTGCCAGCCTGAACAGGGGGTCCGGGGAGCTGTTTTTT.

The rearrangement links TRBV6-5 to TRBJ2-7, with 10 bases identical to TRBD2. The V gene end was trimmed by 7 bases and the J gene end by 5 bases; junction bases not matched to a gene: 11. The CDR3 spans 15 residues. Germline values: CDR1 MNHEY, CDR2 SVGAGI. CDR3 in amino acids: CASNRLAGAFNEQYF. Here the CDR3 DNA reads TGTGCCAGCAACCGGCTAGCGGGGGCTTTTAACGAGCAGTACTTC.

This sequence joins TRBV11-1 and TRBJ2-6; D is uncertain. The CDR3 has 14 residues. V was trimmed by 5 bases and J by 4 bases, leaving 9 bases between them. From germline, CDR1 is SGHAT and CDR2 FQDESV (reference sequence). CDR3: CASSQLMGANVLTF. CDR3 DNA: TGTGCCAGCAGCCAACTTATGGGGGCCAACGTCCTGACTTTC.

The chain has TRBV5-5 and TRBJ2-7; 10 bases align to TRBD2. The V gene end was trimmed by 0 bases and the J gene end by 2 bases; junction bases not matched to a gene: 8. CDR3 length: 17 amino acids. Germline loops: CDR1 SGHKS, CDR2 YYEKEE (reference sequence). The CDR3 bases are TGTGCCAGCAGCTTGGCTGCTAGCGGGAGTCACCCCTACGAGCAGTACTTC. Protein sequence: CASSLAASGSHPYEQYF.